A single sample gave rise to the 22 T cell receptor beta chains below, sequenced in a study of tumor-infiltrating lymphocytes in oesophageal squamous cell carcinoma. MiXCR, run by TCRdb on the PCR reads, gives a single entry per CDR3 protein. Of over 12,000 distinct CDR3 sequences listed, 46% were seen once; the top ten hold around 42%. Source material: blood. These receptors were obtained from a male donor with esophageal squamous cell carcinoma.

Notes on this clonotype: The junction departs from germline at one end; a sequencing error may be responsible. The chain joins TRBV11-2 to TRBJ1-6; tentatively, D is TRBD1 (5 bases). Germline loops: CDR1 SGHAT, CDR2 FQNNGV. The CDR3 runs to 11 residues. CDR3 DNA: TGTGCCAGCAGCGAACAGGTCAAGCAGTACTTT. This codes for CASSEQVKQYF.

The V and J genes are TRBV12-3 or TRBV12-4 and TRBJ2-2; 7 bases match TRBD2. The CDR3 runs to 14 residues. The junction had 2 bases not matched to a gene; V was cut back by 6 bases and J by 1 base. The CDR3 reads CASRLALNTGELFF. CDR3 bases: TGTGCCAGCAGACTAGCGCTGAACACCGGGGAGCTGTTTTTT.

The chain recombines TRBV6-2 or TRBV6-3 with TRBJ2-6; D gene ambiguous. Trimming took off 6 bases at V and 1 base at J, with 10 bases between the two ends. CDR3 size: 15 residues. Germline V gives CDR1 MNHEY, CDR2 SVGEGT. CDR3 coding DNA: TGTGCCAGCAGCCACTACAGATCTGGGGCCAACGTCCTGACTTTC. It is translated as CASSHYRSGANVLTF.

As regards this clonotype: The conserved phenylalanine or tryptophan normally closing the CDR3 is absent here, so this likely arose from a read error. The chain employs TRBV7-2 and TRBJ2-2; 9 positions match TRBD2. Germline values: CDR1 SGHTA, CDR2 FQGNSA. This CDR3 is built from 14 residues. The junction had 3 bases not matched to a gene; V was cut back by 5 bases and J by 5 bases. DNA of the CDR3: TGTGCCAGCAGCGAAGCGGGAGGAACCGGGGAGCTGTTTCTT. It specifies CASSEAGGTGELFL.

This clonotype has more than one count but fewer than ten. The gene calls are TRBV20-1 and TRBJ2-1; maybe TRBD1 (5 bases). TRBJ2-7 explains the end of the DNA better; the J call may be wrong. CDR1 and CDR2 from the germline V gene are DFQATT and SNEGSKA (reference sequence). CDR3 length: 14 amino acids. CDR3 bases: TGCAGTGCTAGAGTCCCAGGGCCCTCTTACGAGCAGTACTTC. Amino acids: CSARVPGPSYEQYF.

Many counts were recorded for this clonotype. This sequence joins TRBV6-2 or TRBV6-3 and TRBJ2-5, with 11 nucleotides matching TRBD2. Germline assignment: CDR1 MNHEY and CDR2 SVGEGT. The V segment lost 3 bases and the J segment 11 bases; nucleotides outside the gene matches: 17. CDR3 size: 17 residues. The CDR3: CASSYQRSSGRGNEQYF. The CDR3 DNA follows: TGTGCCAGCAGTTATCAACGGAGTAGCGGGAGGGGTAATGAGCAGTACTTC.

V is TRBV7-3 and J is TRBJ2-5; TRBD2 matches at 9 bases. Germline loops: CDR1 SGHTA, CDR2 FQGTGA. The CDR3 has 15 amino acids. J was trimmed by 3 bases and V by 4 bases; bases with no gene match: 6. The CDR3 nucleotides are TGTGCCAGCAGCTATCTAGCGGGGACTAAAGAGACCCAGTACTTC. It codes for CASSYLAGTKETQYF.

This chain uses TRBV7-3 with TRBJ2-7, with 7 positions matching TRBD1. With V trimmed by 1 base and J by 3 bases, 0 bases remained unmatched. This CDR3 spans 13 amino acids. Germline lookup yields CDR1 SGHTA and CDR2 FQGTGA. The CDR3 nucleotides read TGTGCCAGCAGCTTAAGGGACAGCTACGAGCAGTACTTC. This encodes CASSLRDSYEQYF.

This rearrangement joins TRBV6-1 to TRBJ2-5; TRBD1 might be the D (5 bases). The CDR3 is 15 amino acids. Germline CDR1 MNHNS, CDR2 SASEGT. The ends were cut back, 5 bases at V and 5 bases at J, with 18 bases in the middle. CDR3 nucleotides: TGTGCCAGCAGTAGGACGCGACAGACCAGCGAGACCCAGTACTTC. Translating it yields CASSRTRQTSETQYF.

This clonotype was seen once. The chain recombines TRBV6-6 with TRBJ2-1, with 12 bases matching TRBD2. The germline gives CDR1 MNHNY, CDR2 SVGAGI (reference sequence). The V gene end was trimmed by 2 bases and the J gene end by 6 bases; junction bases not matched to a gene: 5. The CDR3 spans 16 residues. The CDR3 region is CASSYPTSGRGNEQFF. The CDR3, as DNA: TGTGCCAGCAGTTACCCGACTAGCGGGAGAGGCAATGAGCAGTTCTTC.

The V and J genes are TRBV9 and TRBJ2-4; D ambiguous. In germline, CDR1 is SGDLS, CDR2 YYNGEE. The CDR3 is 18 residues long. The ends were cut back, 4 bases at V and 2 bases at J, with 22 bases in the middle. Here the CDR3 DNA reads TGTGCCAGCAGCTTATCAGGTTACCTCCCTAGAACCAAAAACATTCAGTACTTC. Residues: CASSLSGYLPRTKNIQYF.

By share, this clonotype ranks as medium-sized. The chain recombines TRBV11-1 with TRBJ2-4; D gene ambiguous. The CDR3 length is 17 residues. Germline V lookup: CDR1 SGHAT, CDR2 FQDESV (reference sequence). Trimming removed 4 bases at V and 1 base at J, with 17 bases between. The CDR3 nucleotides read TGTGCCAGCAGCTCAAGTGTTGGGTACGGGGCCAAAAACATTCAGTACTTC. As protein: CASSSSVGYGAKNIQYF. The full variable domain, completed using reference TRBV11-1 and TRBJ2-4, is EAEVAQSPRYKITEKSQAVAFWCDPISGHATLYWYRQILGQGPELLVQFQDESVVDDSQLPKDRFSAERLKGVDSTLKIQPAELGDSAMYLCASSSSVGYGAKNIQYFGAGTRLSVL.

In its sample, this clonotype is medium-sized. This chain uses TRBV7-2 with TRBJ2-7; tentatively, D is TRBD2 (6 bases). CDR1 and CDR2 (germline): SGHTA, FQGNSA. V was pared by 4 bases and J by 7 bases, with 14 bases between. This CDR3 has 13 amino acids. CDR3: CASSSGVSHEQYF. In DNA, the CDR3 is TGTGCCAGCAGCTCGGGGGTTTCCCATGAGCAGTACTTC. The variable domain in full, with the rest retrieved from reference TRBV7-2 and TRBJ2-7, is GAGVSQSPSNKVTEKGKDVELRCDPISGHTALYWYRQSLGQGLEFLIYFQGNSAPDKSGLPSDRFSAERTGGSVSTLTIQRTQQEDSAVYLCASSSGVSHEQYFGPGTRLTVT.

This chain uses TRBV7-2 with TRBJ2-7; D gene unclear. CDR1 and CDR2 from the germline V gene are SGHTA and FQGNSA. Deletions cut 5 bases from V and 2 bases from J, with 7 bases between. CDR3 length equals 12 residues. DNA for the CDR3: TGTGCCAGCAGCAGAGGCCCCTACGAGCAGTACTTC. Its protein is CASSRGPYEQYF.

This clonotype was seen repeatedly, ten times or more. The rearrangement joins TRBV6-1 to TRBJ1-3; 8 positions match TRBD1. This CDR3 spans 15 amino acids. Germline CDR1 reads MNHNS; CDR2 reads SASEGT. V was clipped by 5 bases and J by 0 bases; unmatched bases: 3. In DNA form, the CDR3 reads TGTGCCAGCAGTTCTGACAGGGGCTCTGGAAACACCATATATTTT. It codes for CASSSDRGSGNTIYF.

The chain employs TRBV7-8 and TRBJ2-1, with TRBD1 matching 11 bases. The J call is uncertain, as TRBJ2-5 better fits the DNA end. This CDR3 is built from 17 residues. The germline V gene has CDR1 SGHVS and CDR2 FQNEAQ. The CDR3 region is CASSSIRDRGFWETQYF. CDR3 sequence (DNA): TGTGCCAGCAGCTCCATACGGGACAGGGGGTTCTGGGAGACCCAGTACTTC.

This clonotype ranks as medium-sized. The chain uses TRBV7-8 and TRBJ2-5; 9 bases fit TRBD2. Germline V gene data show CDR1 as SGHVS and CDR2 as FQNEAQ. The J segment lost 2 bases and the V segment lost 3 bases, leaving 4 bases of the junction unmatched. The CDR3 sequence is 15 residues long. In nucleotides, the CDR3 is TGTGCCAGCAGCTTTGGACTAGCGACACAAGAGACCCAGTACTTC. Protein: CASSFGLATQETQYF.

This clonotype was found a few times. The chain links TRBV7-3 to TRBJ2-1; D not certain. TRBJ2-7 explains the end of the DNA better; the J call may be wrong. CDR3 length: 14 amino acids. Germline loops: CDR1 SGHTA, CDR2 FQGTGA. CDR3 nucleotides: TGTGCCAGCAGCTTAATCGCAGGTACCTACGAGCAGTACTTC. This translates into CASSLIAGTYEQYF.

This clonotype was observed many times. The chain links TRBV24-1 to TRBJ2-5; 8 bases fit TRBD2. The V gene's germline CDR1 is KGHDR and CDR2 SFDVKD. The CDR3 loop spans 16 amino acids. Germline trimming cut 1 base from V and 5 bases from J; bases unmatched to any gene: 8. The CDR3 region is CATSDLLFGGVETQYF. CDR3 in DNA: TGTGCCACCAGTGATTTATTGTTCGGGGGGGTGGAGACCCAGTACTTC.

The rearrangement joins TRBV6-1 to TRBJ2-5, with 9 positions matching TRBD2. V trimming: 0 bases; J trimming: 1 base; junction bases outside the gene matches: 0. Per the germline V gene, CDR1 is MNHNS and CDR2 is SASEGT. The CDR3 is made up of 15 amino acids. The CDR3 here is CASSEASGGQETQYF. The CDR3 DNA reads as TGTGCCAGCAGTGAAGCTAGCGGGGGCCAAGAGACCCAGTACTTC.

The chain employs TRBV7-6 and TRBJ2-3; weak D call: TRBD2 (5 bases). Germline CDR1 is SGHVS and CDR2 is FNYEAQ. The V end lost 0 bases, the J end lost 6 bases, and 13 bases lay between the germline ends. CDR3 length equals 15 residues. For the CDR3, the DNA is TGTGCCAGCAGCTTAGCTGGAGGTAGCGCTGATACGCAGTATTTT. Residues: CASSLAGGSADTQYF.

This clonotype appeared a few times. The chain joins TRBV10-3 to TRBJ2-6, with D maybe TRBD2 (7 bases). CDR3 size: 18 residues. The germline V gene encodes CDR1 ENHRY and CDR2 SYGVKD. V shed 2 bases and J shed 0 bases, with 14 bases lying between them. CDR3 bases: TGTGCCATCAGTGAGCCCCGCGGGGGCGGCTCTGGGGCCAACGTCCTGACTTTC. Its protein product is CAISEPRGGGSGANVLTF.